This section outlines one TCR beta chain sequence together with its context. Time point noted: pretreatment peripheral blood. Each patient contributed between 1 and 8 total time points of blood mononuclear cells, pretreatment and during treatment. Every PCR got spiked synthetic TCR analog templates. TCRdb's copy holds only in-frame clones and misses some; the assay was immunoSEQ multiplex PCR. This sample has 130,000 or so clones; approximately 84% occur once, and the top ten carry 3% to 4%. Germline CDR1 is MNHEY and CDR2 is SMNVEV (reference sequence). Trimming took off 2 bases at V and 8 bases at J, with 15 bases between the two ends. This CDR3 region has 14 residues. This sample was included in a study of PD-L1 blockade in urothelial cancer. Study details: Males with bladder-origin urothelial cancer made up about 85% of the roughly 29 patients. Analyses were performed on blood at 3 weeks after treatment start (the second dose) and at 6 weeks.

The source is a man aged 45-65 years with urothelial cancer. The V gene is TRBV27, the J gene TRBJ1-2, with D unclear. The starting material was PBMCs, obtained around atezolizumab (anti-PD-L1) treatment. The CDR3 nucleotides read TGTGCCAGCAGTTTAGGTGGCGGGCTAGGGGGCTACACCTTC. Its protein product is CASSLGGGLGGYTF.